This T cell receptor (beta chain) was sequenced in a study of T cells in Graves' hyperthyroidism and ophthalmopathy. Study results and caveats: Stable hyperthyroidism was told apart from ophthalmopathy by a model built on 13 V-J features.

V was clipped by 5 bases and J by 7 bases; unmatched bases: 13. CDR3 length equals 16 residues. Germline CDR1 and CDR2: MNHEY and SMNVEV (reference sequence). This clonotype showed up many times. Its cognate antigen is unknown. TCR beta CDR3 sequences were amplified from RNA transcripts. When the TCR CDR3 underwent first-round RT-PCR, the HTBI primer set was used. Via MiXCR, TCRdb re-called the multiplex PCR reads, giving one row per CDR3 protein. This sample has 490,000 or so distinct CDR3 sequences; 15% to 20% occur once, and the top ten carry about 31%. This TCR derives from a woman younger than 45 with Graves' ophthalmopathy. The sequenced material came from blood. The chain has TRBV27 and TRBJ2-1; TRBD1 matches at 8 bases. The CDR3 sequence: CASSGRQGNGVNEQFF. The CDR3 nucleotides are TGTGCCAGCAGTGGAAGACAGGGGAACGGCGTGAATGAGCAGTTCTTC.